This record covers a single TCR beta chain. What it recognizes is unknown. A read error may produce the germline difference seen at one junction end. These data come from a study of identical twins. Study conclusions and caveats: Insertions were reduced in abundant cord blood beta clonotypes but not in memory repertoires. Invariant MAIT and iNKT cells are populations that could partly confound zero-insertion analyses. The study drew conclusions from cross-sectional statistical analysis, not from following the same donors.

The CDR3 is 18 amino acids. MiXCR, applied by TCRdb to the 5' RACE reads, yields one record per CDR3 protein. The data show fewer than 350,000 distinct CDR3 sequences, approximately 8.5% seen once. A further study also used this sample, focusing on yellow fever vaccine responses in identical twins.

The rearrangement uses TRBV12-3 or TRBV12-4 and TRBJ2-1, with 15 bases that match TRBD2. This TCR came from a woman between 18 and 30 years old in good health. The specimen sequenced was memory (CD45RO+) T cells sorted from blood. In DNA form, the CDR3 reads TGTGCCTGCAGTTTAAGGGATTTGGGACTAGCGGGGGGTCCCCTGGAGTTCTTC. Protein sequence: CACSLRDLGLAGGPLEFF.